This T cell receptor (beta chain) was sequenced for a study of beta chain features in type 1 diabetes (dated by TCRdb to about 2018). The study in broad terms: Patients and healthy donors did not differ in mean age, gender distribution, total cell number or subset yield. A total of around 110,000,000 sorted cells were examined across all samples, and RNA yield correlated strongly with the number of cells per subset. Regulatory and stem cell-like memory subsets were isolated from only 8 patients and roughly eight healthy donors, whereas naive and central memory subsets came from all 30 or so donors. In the study, TCRB repertoires of sorted circulating CD4+ T cell subsets from recently diagnosed type 1 diabetes patients were compared with those of matched healthy donors. What the study reported, not specific to this receptor: Shorter templates might have been favored by PCR, but patient and control samples were amplified and corrected together, so both groups would have been affected equally by any skew. Because small numbers of individuals were included in the HLA sub-analyses, any influence of HLA type on TCRB rearrangement was left unresolved. The naive, central memory and regulatory TCRB repertoires appeared to resemble one another more closely among patients than among healthy donors. Because cDNA rather than genomic DNA was sequenced, highly expressing activated cells could have been over-represented, although no difference in activation and CD3 levels was found between groups. Patients with type 1 diabetes made fewer insertions and deleted more nucleotides at VDJ recombination sites, implying thymic rearrangement abnormalities. In all four CD4+ subsets, TCRB CDR3 length was moderately but significantly shorter in type 1 diabetes patients.

The High Capacity cDNA Reverse Transcription Kit was used to reverse transcribe all of the isolated RNA, meaning that expressed TCRB transcripts were what got sequenced. Deep immunoSEQ sequencing was applied to naive, central memory and regulatory T cell samples, giving an average of about 3.4 million total reads per sample. After sorted cells were lysed in RLT buffer, RNA was extracted with DNase-treated RNeasy Micro or Mini kits, with the choice depending on cell number. Each cell subset was processed separately to prevent cross-contamination, with patient and healthy donor samples processed together. The immunoSEQ multiplex PCR was used to amplify TCRB sequences from cDNA, generating 87-bp fragments that spanned the CDR3 region. Amplicons were sequenced on the Illumina HiSeq platform. The authors processed their data as follows. PCR bias was corrected computationally using synthetic template baselines, and reads within Hamming distance 2 were collapsed, with unmergeable singletons discarded. By aligning reads against IMGT, V, D and J genes, CDR3 length, and insertions or deletions at six rearrangement sites were assigned. Within each subset, clonotype counts were normalized to sorted cell number, and only after that were true diversity and Gini coefficients computed with the tcR R package. The overlap coefficient, calculated on TCRB nucleotide sequences, was used to measure repertoire sharing. The clones in this table, taken by TCRdb from immuneACCESS, are in-frame only. Not every clone is retained; where verified, under half of the shortfall comes from an unresolved V gene, and the cause of the rest is unknown. V and J calls and clone size come straight from that table; D and trimming were deduced from the DNA. The sample table contains 250,000 to 400,000 clones; only one count was recorded for approximately 14% of them. Of the sample, more than 6.5% falls within the top ten clones.

There are a few counts of this clone. Its specific antigen is unknown. Per-base qualities were not stored, and no clone one base away is much larger. Each donor gave one peripheral blood draw, roughly 110 mL on average, collected into heparinised tubes. A BD FACSAria II was used to sort naive, central memory, regulatory and stem cell-like memory CD4+ T cells with a panel that included CD45RO, CCR7, CD25, CD127, CD95 and CD27. Every sorted population had a purity above 95%. PBMCs were isolated right away by Lymphoprep density gradient centrifugation and were stained directly, without culture. So that batch effects would be minimized, each experiment stained and sorted samples in pairs, pairing one healthy donor with one patient. V is cut by 3 bases and J by 4 bases, and the space between the germline ends is 15 bases. The CDR3 numbers 15 residues from cysteine through phenylalanine. Only CDR3 DNA remains: 45 bases, in frame from the first base. CDR1 and CDR2 are read off the germline V gene as LGHNA and YSLEER.

The V and J genes are TRBV4-3 and TRBJ1-2; a tentative D call is TRBD1 (6 bases match). The sequence was collected from a man between 25 and 39 years old in good health. Sequenced input: central memory CD4+ T cells from blood. The CDR3 is CASSQSNRELYGYTF. The sequenced DNA is TGCGCCAGCAGCCAGAGTAACAGGGAACTCTATGGCTACACCTTC.